This entry features one T cell receptor (beta chain) sequence. What it binds is unknown. The assay was run at deep level. The assay was immunoSEQ multiplex PCR, and TCRdb's table has in-frame clones only and misses some. The repertoire holds a few million clones, with about 90% as singletons. CDR1 is MDHEN, CDR2 SYDVKM, per germline. V shed 6 bases, J shed 6 bases, and the junction held 16 bases outside the gene matches. CDR3 length: 16 residues. The entry originates in a study of shared clonotypes between healthy human individuals. The study, taken as a whole, reports: Naive CD4 clonotypes were shared across several donors at around 5%.

The chain has TRBV28 and TRBJ1-2; 7 positions agree with TRBD1. The clonotype was recovered from a man in his late teens or twenties in good health. Some clones in this sample may be carry-over from other donors' samples. Sequenced: naive CD4+ T cells from PBMCs. Subset given: CD45RA+ positively selected. The CDR3 sequence is CASSLGQIFPRNGYTF. The DNA of the CDR3 is TGTGCCAGCAGCCTGGGACAGATTTTCCCAAGGAATGGCTACACCTTC.